This TCR beta chain was found in a study of T cells in Graves' hyperthyroidism and ophthalmopathy. Study conclusions and caveats: The model foresaw ophthalmopathy a median around seven months prior to onset.

Each diagnosis was grounded in clinical symptoms, serum thyroxine and TRAb, thyroid ultrasound, and orbital computed tomography. The PBMCs were taken from under 12 ml of fresh peripheral blood. A remark on this clonotype: What it binds is unknown. Mismatch with germline at one junction end may stem from a read error.

It was RNA transcripts that yielded the amplified TCR beta CDR3 regions. HTBI primers were employed in a first-round RT-PCR of the TCR CDR3. TCRdb itself ran the multiplex PCR reads through MiXCR, one entry per CDR3 protein. This sample carries some 320,000 distinct CDR3 sequences, roughly 13% of them seen once, and the ten largest clones take about a third. CDR3 length: 14 residues. Germline CDR1 and CDR2: SNHLY and FYNNEI. The TCR sequence derives from a woman between 35 and 50 years old with Graves' ophthalmopathy. The material sequenced was blood. This chain joins TRBV2 and TRBJ1-2; D is unclear. CDR3 nucleotides: TGCGCCAGCAGCCACCGCTTTGGTAACTATGGCTACACCTTC. Amino acid sequence: CASSHRFGNYGYTF.